Listed below are T cell receptor beta chains from one sample, sequenced in a study of blood T cells in healthy people across ages. TCRdb reanalysed the 5' RACE reads using MiXCR and keeps one entry per CDR3 protein. The table shows about 780,000 distinct CDR3 sequences, with 35% to 60% occurring only once. Sequences were obtained from blood. These receptors were taken from a man older than 75 in good health. Each CDR3 is given without its conserved first and last residue. A D gene is named only where the DNA matches it firmly.

D,V,CDR3
NA,TRBV7-9,ASSPWSTDTQY
TRBD2,TRBV4-2,ASSQGAGDSYEQY
NA,TRBV6-6,ASSYPDYYGYT
TRBD2,TRBV7-2,ASSRGLAGVNVYEQY
NA,TRBV12-3/TRBV12-4,ASSPTMRDEQY
NA,TRBV2,ASSSTQGADEQY
NA,TRBV10-3,AISESFKRETQF
TRBD2,TRBV20-1,SASRIAGDITYNEQY
NA,TRBV12-3/TRBV12-4,ASSPQGISTDTQY
NA,TRBV7-9,ASSLAMGAEQY
TRBD2,TRBV7-9,ASSLRRELTDTQY
NA,TRBV25-1,ASSEWRNTGELF
TRBD2,TRBV6-5,ASSYPSGGTDTQY
TRBD2,TRBV5-1,ASSISAGTSGTGELF
NA,TRBV27,ASSLTYGDTQY
TRBD2,TRBV9,ASSVEAQGLGAGNEQF
NA,TRBV29-1,SVERGSGANVLT
TRBD2,TRBV12-3/TRBV12-4,ASSLMRPGGAYEQY
TRBD2,TRBV6-5,ASSTRVGGGETQF
TRBD1,TRBV30,AWSVDRITDTQY
TRBD1,TRBV7-3,ASSPGQGRSGANVLT